This T cell receptor (beta chain) was identified during a study of beta chain features in type 1 diabetes. As regards this clone: Its antigen is undetermined.

Sequenced material consisted of expressed TCRB transcripts (all of the isolated RNA was reverse transcribed). Measured with immunoSEQ multiplex PCR; TCRdb has only the in-frame clones, and not every one. The table lists under 300,000 clones, about a fifth of them singletons. The germline V and J ends were trimmed by 0 bases and 9 bases, with 17 bases remaining between them. Germline CDR1 and CDR2: SQVTM and ANQGSEA. The CDR3 runs to 14 residues. General study points: In cDNA sequencing, cells with high TCR expression could be over-represented. For Type 1 diabetes patients, all four CD4+ subsets carried TCRB CDR3s that were moderately but significantly shorter.

The clonotype comes from a woman between 35 and 50 years old with type 1 diabetes. The sequenced material came from naive CD4+ T cells from blood. V is TRBV29-1 and J is TRBJ2-5; D is possibly TRBD1 (6 bases). The CDR3 DNA reads TGCAGCGTTGAAGATCAACAGGGAGACAAGGCCCAGTACTTC. Residues: CSVEDQQGDKAQYF.